A selection of T cell receptor beta chains follows, all from one sample in a study of shared clonotypes between healthy human individuals. This table comes from immunoSEQ multiplex PCR, and its TCRdb copy is limited to in-frame clones, with some not included. The table lists about 2.4 million clones, over 85% of them singletons. Sequencing was performed on naive CD4+ T cells from PBMCs. The receptor source for this set is a man between 18 and 35 years old in good health. Some clones in this sample may be carry-over from other donors' samples. CDR3s leave out the opening cysteine and the closing phenylalanine or tryptophan.

V gene,CDR3 protein
TRBV28,ASMAGDSYNEQF
TRBV7-9,ASSVIQGSHGYT
TRBV15,ATSRERGSSYNEQF
TRBV21-1,AGGECSHREY
TRBV5-1,ASSLGTSGTYEQY
TRBV6-1,ASSEIRFNQPQH
TRBV7-9,ASSPGLPYNEQF
TRBV18,ASSGTRGTYNEQF
TRBV5-1,ASSLSPFPAGNEQF
TRBV9,ASSGTSGSNTGELF
TRBV6-5,ASSYSPGQGTEAF
TRBV5-1,ASSLAGGWETQY
TRBV9,ASSPLDRRGTNEKLF
TRBV11-3,ASSPGLAGADTQY
TRBV27,ASSDRTGLGYT
TRBV5-1,ASSLVGDGNTEAF
TRBV4-1,ASSPWGLAGGPEQY
TRBV12-5,ASGLGTGGTEAF
TRBV29-1,SVESGRASSYNEQF
TRBV4-3,ASSQAVGQGKGYGYT
TRBV6-1,ASRDSDTQY
TRBV28,ASSLKAWGALH
TRBV27,ASSSFGAGERGEQY
TRBV6-5,ASSQGQGRNEQY
TRBV18,ASSPLGGMNTEAF
TRBV19,ASSIDGTGQQF
TRBV6-5,ASSYSEAGSYEQY
TRBV18,ASSPVGQQGPQETQY
TRBV2,ASSEGRGPANYGYT